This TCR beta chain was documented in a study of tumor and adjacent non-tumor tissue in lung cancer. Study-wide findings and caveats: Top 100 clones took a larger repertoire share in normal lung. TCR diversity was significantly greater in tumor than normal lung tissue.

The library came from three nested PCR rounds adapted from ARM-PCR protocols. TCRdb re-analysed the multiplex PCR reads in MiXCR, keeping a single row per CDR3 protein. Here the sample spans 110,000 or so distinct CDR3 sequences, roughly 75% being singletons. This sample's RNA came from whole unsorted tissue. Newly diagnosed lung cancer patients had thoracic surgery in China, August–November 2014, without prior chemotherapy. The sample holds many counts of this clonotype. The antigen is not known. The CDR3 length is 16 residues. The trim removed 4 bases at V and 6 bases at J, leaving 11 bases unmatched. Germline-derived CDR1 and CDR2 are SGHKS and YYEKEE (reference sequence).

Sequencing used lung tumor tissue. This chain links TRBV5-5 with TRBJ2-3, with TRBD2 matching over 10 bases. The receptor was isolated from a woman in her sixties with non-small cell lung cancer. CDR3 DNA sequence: TGTGCCAGCAGCCTACCGGCTAGCGGGAGTCATGATACGCAGTATTTT. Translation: CASSLPASGSHDTQYF.